This TCR beta chain emerged from a study of cytomegalovirus exposure and HLA in healthy donors. The overall study: Findings of an earlier analysis included 110 million or so unique TCR beta sequences from 190 million or so T cells. The early release's HLA-typed donors yielded about 85 million unique TCRs.

Study-level points and caveats: Later on, an analysis found that several of the most significant clusters appeared to be linked to common viral pathogens, which included parvovirus B19. Compared with the roughly 700-donor mean, an Asian-associated ancestry cluster reportedly had fewer N-insertions, according to a later analysis.

This clone showed up just once. What it binds is not known. The PCR used 60 Vbeta and 13 Jbeta primers. Profiling relied on immunoSEQ multiplex PCR, and the TCRdb table lists in-frame clones only, not all of them. The sample records 150,000 to 200,000 clones, 70% to 90% being singletons. V trimming: 5 bases; J trimming: 0 bases; junction bases outside the gene matches: 18. The CDR3 runs 21 residues. Germline lookup yields CDR1 SGHVS and CDR2 FNYEAQ. The source of this sequence is a man aged 25-40 years in good health and CMV-seropositive. The V call is TRBV7-6, the J call TRBJ2-6, with TRBD2 matching 8 bases. The specimen was PBMCs. The CDR3 bases are TGTGCCAGCAGCCTTTTCCCCCCACCTAGCGGGTCGAGCTCTGGGGCCAACGTCCTGACTTTC. This translates into CASSLFPPPSGSSSGANVLTF.